In this sample, the clone carrying this TCR beta chain turned up many times. The source of the sample is a study of neurological immune-mediated disorders. The output of every sequencing run, over 160 million TCR-beta sequences, came from 15-18 subjects. TCRdb processed the 5' RACE reads anew with MiXCR; each CDR3 protein has one entry. The sample yields 120,000 or so distinct CDR3 sequences, about 3.2% seen once. The sequence derives from a young woman with multiple sclerosis. Sequenced sample: PBMCs.

DNA for the CDR3: TGTGCCAGCAGCTTAGAGCGGGGCCCCTACGAGCAGTACTTC. Protein product: CASSLERGPYEQYF. This chain links TRBV7-2 with TRBJ2-7, with TRBD2 matching 7 bases. The junction had 2 bases not matched to a gene; V was cut back by 1 base and J by 2 bases. This CDR3 has 14 residues. Per germline, CDR1 SGHTA and CDR2 FQGNSA. Filled out from reference TRBV7-2 and TRBJ2-7, the complete variable domain reads GAGVSQSPSNKVTEKGKDVELRCDPISGHTALYWYRQSLGQGLEFLIYFQGNSAPDKSGLPSDRFSAERTGGSVSTLTIQRTQQEDSAVYLCASSLERGPYEQYFGPGTRLTVT.